Sequencing of this T cell receptor beta chain was carried out in a study of metastatic and nonmetastatic thyroid tumors. Study as a whole: Where malignant and benign thyroid patients were concerned, repertoires were compared across blood and tumor or nodule tissue.

Germline CDR1 is MRHNA and CDR2 is SNTAGT. V lost 0 bases to trimming and J lost 5 bases, with 7 bases between them. This CDR3 contains 14 residues. TCRdb re-analyzed the PCR reads through MiXCR. Of over 8,000 clones detected, 20% to 30% appear once; the ten largest clones hold approximately 24%. Patients were all untreated before their thyroid surgery. By proportion, this clone is medium-sized. Sequencing used tumor tissue. The V gene is TRBV6-4, the J gene TRBJ2-2; D gene uncertain. The receptor was isolated from a female donor with papillary thyroid cancer or a benign thyroid nodule (not recorded which). Some clones in this sample may be carry-over from other donors' samples. The CDR3 reads CASSDSRDTGELFF. DNA for the CDR3: TGTGCCAGCAGTGACTCGAGAGATACCGGGGAGCTGTTTTTT.